Listed here is a single T cell receptor (beta chain). This receptor's antigen is unknown. A read error may explain this, as a much larger clone is one base away. These data come from a study of T cells after yellow fever vaccination (dated 2019 in TCRdb). Regarding the complete study: Libraries from fractions with low cell numbers were prepared with the SMART-Seq v4 Ultra Low Input RNA kit. Blood was collected at multiple timepoints before and after primary and secondary immunization, and bulk PBMC replicates and cell subsets were isolated. Two healthy male donors, one aged 18 to 30 and one aged 30 to 39 years, were included in the cohort. To follow T-cell clones before and after both primary and booster YFV17D yellow fever vaccination, bulk TCR alpha and beta repertoires underwent longitudinal sequencing.

TCR cDNA was synthesized by 5'RACE template switching, which introduced a universal primer site and unique molecular identifiers. Priming for cDNA synthesis came from both the TCR alpha and TCR beta constant segments. Two PCR steps were used to amplify libraries, with sample barcodes and sequencing adapters being added in the second step. Sequencing of the libraries was done on either Illumina HiSeq 2500 (2x100 bp) or NovaSeq (2x150 bp). The published analysis was carried out like this. MIGEC was used to demultiplex reads and collapse the reads into UMI consensus sequences, and MiXCR was used for V(D)J alignment. Vaccine-responding clonotypes were identified with edgeR using replicate PBMC samples, with FDR below 0.01 and a log2 fold change above 5 up to day 15 being required. CD4 or CD8 identity was assigned to each bulk clonotype according to whether the clonotype was present at higher abundance in the sequenced CD4 repertoire or the sequenced CD8 repertoire. Starting from the raw public reads, TCRdb applied fastp trimming at Q25, assembled clones with MiXCR and retained in-frame beta chains. CDR3 protein duplicates are merged, each entry listing the most common genes and DNA. The V and J calls were determined by TCRdb, not by the authors. The sample table shows 350,000 to 450,000 distinct CDR3 sequences, and roughly 6.2% are seen once. The ten largest clonotypes hold approximately 15% of the sample.

The CDR3 runs 14 amino acids, cysteine and phenylalanine included. CDR3 DNA only is kept here, 42 bases in frame from base 1. The germline V gene encodes CDR1 SGHRS and CDR2 YFSETQ. The treatment or condition label, as the study defines it: live attenuated yellow fever vaccine strain. Two biological replicates of bulk PBMCs were collected at each blood-draw timepoint. PBMCs were isolated from peripheral blood using a standard Ficoll-Paque protocol. TriZol was used to extract RNA from bulk PBMCs, from CD4 and CD8 fractions, and from dextramer-positive and dextramer-negative fractions. Here is what the overall study found, with its caveats: Because abundant contaminating clonotypes from the bulk population could be contained in FACS-sorted repertoires, computational filtering was required. The study included only a couple of donors, which limits how far the findings can be generalized. Compared with the primary T-cell response, the secondary T-cell response was weaker but faster, peaking on day 5 rather than day 15. After the booster, most clones that had expanded after primary vaccination were detected again (around 96% of CD4 and more than 80% of CD8), suggesting broad maintenance of memory. A small share of clonotypes was detected in both CD4 and CD8 compartments, with the overlap likely arising from convergent recombination.

Sequencing used PBMCs, obtained 5 days after the yellow fever booster vaccination. The source is a man between 25 and 39 years old who received the YFV17D yellow fever vaccine. The rearranged chain carries TRBV5-1 and TRBJ1-4, with no confidently assigned D gene. The nucleotides read TGCGCCAGCACGGGAAGTACGGTGAATGAAAAACAGTTTTTT. This yields the protein CASTGSTVNEKQFF. The CDR3 plus the reference TRBV5-1 and TRBJ1-4 genes for the other parts give the full variable domain: KAGVTQTPRYLIKTRGQQVTLSCSPISGHRSVSWYQQTPGQGLQFLFEYFSETQRNKGNFPGRFSGRQFSNSRSEMNVSTLELGDSALYLCASTGSTVNEKQFFGSGTQLSVL.